Listed here is a single T cell receptor beta chain. During active infection, Seattle patients enrolled and were then monitored through disease. This specimen comes from a study of blood T cell repertoires in COVID-19. Study summary: Samples taken during acute and convalescent COVID-19 were collected in the United States, Italy and Spain. PBMCs, B-cell-depleted T cells, or T cells provided the cDNA or gDNA that made up the material.

As processed by the authors: For nucleated cells, counts were estimated from reference gene primer amplification. Only in-frame clones appear in the TCRdb table, and some are missing; sequencing was by immunoSEQ multiplex PCR. That table is the source of V, J and clone size, and D and trimming were worked out from the DNA. Of some 200,000 clones in the sample, more than 80% were seen once. The CDR3 is 14 amino acids. The V end was cut by 6 bases, the J end by 5 bases, with 17 bases between. Germline CDR1 is SQVTM and CDR2 is ANQGSEA. The sequence came from a woman of 80 years or more with COVID-19, enrolled during active disease. The sample consisted of peripheral blood. This chain connects TRBV29-1 to TRBJ1-5; D is undetermined. This CDR3 is CSVPKGGLYQPQHF. The CDR3 DNA reads TGCAGCGTCCCCAAAGGAGGGCTATATCAGCCCCAGCATTTT.